This T cell receptor beta chain was captured by sequencing in a study of shared clonotypes between healthy human individuals. Findings and limits, study-wide: Blood was the only sampled material, and tissue repertoires likely differ.

Negatively enriched CD4+ T cells were divided by CD45RA into naive and memory. Germline V CDR1 and CDR2: MNHNY, SVGAGI (reference sequence). V was pared by 5 bases and J by 8 bases, with 17 bases between. The CDR3 covers 14 residues. To note about this clone: Its target is unknown.

Repertoires were generated with immunoSEQ multiplex PCR, while TCRdb's copy carries only in-frame clones and drops some. The sample lists about 2 million clones, roughly 94% occurring once. The receptor was derived from a man aged 18-30 years in good health. V usage is TRBV6-6 and J usage is TRBJ2-3, with D possibly matching TRBD2 (6 bases). Sequences were obtained from naive CD4+ T cells sorted from blood. The sample's subset: CD45RA+ positively selected. The CDR3 coding sequence is TGTGCCAGCAGTCACCAGACTAGTGGGGGTACGCAGTATTTT. Protein: CASSHQTSGGTQYF.